This TCR beta chain appears in the sequencing data of a study of technical replicates of blood from a handful of donors. The germline V gene has CDR1 LGHNA and CDR2 YNFKEQ. This CDR3 spans 15 amino acids. The ends lost 3 bases at V and 2 bases at J; junction bases unmatched: 1. The repertoire was sequenced with immunoSEQ multiplex PCR; TCRdb's copy has only in-frame clones and lacks some. The table lists some 71,000 clones, around 97% of them singletons. J is TRBJ2-1 and V is TRBV4-2, with 10 bases that match TRBD2. This sequence originates from a human donor in good health. The material sequenced was T cells isolated from PBMCs. The CDR3 loop is CASSQLAGAYNEQFF. The CDR3 nucleotides are TGTGCCAGCAGCCAGCTAGCGGGAGCCTACAATGAGCAGTTCTTC.